These T cell receptor beta chains were read from a single sample in a study of blood T cell repertoires in COVID-19. Profiled with immunoSEQ multiplex PCR; TCRdb holds only in-frame clones, not every one. This sample has 200,000 or so clones, with about 85% found just once. Sequenced input: PBMCs or T cells enriched from blood (not recorded which). These receptor sequences come from a woman aged 25 to 39 who had recovered from COVID-19. Each CDR3 is given with its conserved first and last residue. D genes are given only for firm matches. Clone size, where shown, is once, few, many, or a class for clones that have expanded.

J gene	D gene	V gene	clone size	CDR3 DNA	CDR3 protein
TRBJ2-1	TRBD2	TRBV11-2	NA	TGTGCCAGCAGCTTAGATTCACGGAGCGGGGGGCTGAACAATGAGCAGTTCTTC	CASSLDSRSGGLNNEQFF
TRBJ1-2	NA	TRBV7-2	NA	TGTGCCAGCAGCTTAGGGACAGACGTCTATGGCTACACCTTC	CASSLGTDVYGYTF
TRBJ2-7	TRBD1	TRBV2	NA	TGTGCCAGCAGTGAAAGCAGGGGGCGCGGTGAGCAGTACTTC	CASSESRGRGEQYF
TRBJ1-2	NA	TRBV6-5	NA	TGTGCCAGCAGTTACCCTGGGGGGGGGCATGGCTACACCTTC	CASSYPGGGHGYTF
TRBJ1-2	NA	TRBV5-8	NA	TGTGCCAGCAGCTTGGGACAGTCTGCCTATGGCTACACCTTC	CASSLGQSAYGYTF
TRBJ2-3	NA	TRBV20-1	NA	TGCAGTGCTAGTCGTCGGGACTCTACTTACACAGATACGCAGTATTTT	CSASRRDSTYTDTQYF
TRBJ1-2	NA	TRBV19	NA	TGTGCCAGTAGTATGGGTCCGGGGGATGGCTACACCTTC	CASSMGPGDGYTF
TRBJ1-2	NA	TRBV19	NA	TGTGCCAGTAGTGGCCGGGGGGAGACCTACACCTTC	CASSGRGETYTF
TRBJ2-7	NA	TRBV12-3/TRBV12-4	NA	TGTGCCAGCAGCCCTGGACAGTACGAGCAGTACTTC	CASSPGQYEQYF
TRBJ1-2	NA	TRBV15	many	TGTGCCACCAGCATGGGTAGCTACTATGGCTACACCTTC	CATSMGSYYGYTF
TRBJ1-2	NA	TRBV7-6	NA	TGTGCCAGCAGCAGCGGGAATGGCTACACCTTC	CASSSGNGYTF
TRBJ1-6	NA	TRBV25-1	NA	TGTGCCGGAGGGTCGGGGAATTCACCCCTCCACTTT	CAGGSGNSPLHF
TRBJ1-1	NA	TRBV19	NA	TGTGCCAGTAGCCTGACAGTTGAAGCTTTCTTT	CASSLTVEAFF
TRBJ1-2	NA	TRBV27	NA	TGTGCCAGCAGTTTCACACCTAACTATGGCTACACCTTC	CASSFTPNYGYTF
TRBJ2-4	TRBD2	TRBV9	NA	TGTGCCAGCAGCGTAGAGGGACTAGCGACCAAAAACATTCAGTACTTC	CASSVEGLATKNIQYF
TRBJ1-2	NA	TRBV6-5	once	TGTGCCAGCAGTCAGACCCGGGATGGCTACACCTTC	CASSQTRDGYTF
TRBJ1-2	NA	TRBV6-5	once	TGTGCCAGCAGTTACCGGGTGGACAGTCCCTATGGCTACACCTTC	CASSYRVDSPYGYTF
TRBJ1-1	NA	TRBV7-9	NA	TGTGCCAGCAGCTTAGATGGGAGCACTGAAGCTTTCTTT	CASSLDGSTEAFF
TRBJ2-7	TRBD1	TRBV13	NA	TGTGCCAGCAGCCGGGACAGGGGCGTCAACGAGCAGTACTTC	CASSRDRGVNEQYF
TRBJ1-6	NA	TRBV6-1	NA	TGTGCCAGCAGTGAGACATACAGGGTTGGTTCACCCCTCCACTTT	CASSETYRVGSPLHF
TRBJ2-1	NA	TRBV15	NA	TGTGCCACCAGCAGAGTGCAGGGTTACGATGAGCAGTTCTTC	CATSRVQGYDEQFF
TRBJ1-2	NA	TRBV7-8	NA	TGTGCCAGCAGCTTAGCATCAGCTAACTATGGCTACACCTTC	CASSLASANYGYTF
TRBJ1-6	TRBD1	TRBV19	NA	TGTGCCAGACCCTTTGGGGGGACAGCTAATTCACCCCTCCACTTT	CARPFGGTANSPLHF
TRBJ1-1	TRBD1	TRBV9	NA	TGTGCCAGCAGCGGTTACGGGGGGACAGGAGAAGGAAACACTGAAGCTTTCTTT	CASSGYGGTGEGNTEAFF
TRBJ2-7	TRBD2	TRBV13	NA	TGTGCCAGCAGCTTCTCCTGGCGGGGGGCCTCCTACGAGCAGTACTTC	CASSFSWRGASYEQYF
TRBJ2-5	TRBD2	TRBV19	few	TGTGCCAGTAGTATGACCAGCGGGGGCCAAGAGACCCAGTACTTC	CASSMTSGGQETQYF
TRBJ2-3	TRBD2	TRBV5-6	NA	TGTGCCAGCAGTTGGACTAGCGATAGCACAGATACGCAGTATTTT	CASSWTSDSTDTQYF
TRBJ1-1	NA	TRBV2	NA	TGTGCCAGCAGTGGAACAGGGCTGAACACTGAAGCTTTCTTT	CASSGTGLNTEAFF
TRBJ2-1	TRBD1	TRBV6-5	NA	TGTGCCAGCATGTCGACAGGGGTCTCCTACAATGAGCAGTTCTTC	CASMSTGVSYNEQFF
TRBJ2-5	TRBD1	TRBV6-1	NA	TGTGCCAGCAGTGATCCCCGGACAGGGGGCGCACAGACCCAGTACTTC	CASSDPRTGGAQTQYF